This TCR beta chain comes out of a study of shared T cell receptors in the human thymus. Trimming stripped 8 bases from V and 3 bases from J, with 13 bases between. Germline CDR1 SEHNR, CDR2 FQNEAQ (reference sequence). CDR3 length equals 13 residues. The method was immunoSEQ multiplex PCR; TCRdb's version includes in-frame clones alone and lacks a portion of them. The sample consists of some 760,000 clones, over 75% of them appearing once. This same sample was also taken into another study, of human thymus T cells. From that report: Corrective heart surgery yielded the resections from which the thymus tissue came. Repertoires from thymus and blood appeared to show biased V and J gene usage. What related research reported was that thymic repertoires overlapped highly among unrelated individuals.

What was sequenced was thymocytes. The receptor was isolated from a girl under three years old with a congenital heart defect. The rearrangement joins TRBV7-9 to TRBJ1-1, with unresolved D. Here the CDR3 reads CASAVAFDTEAFF. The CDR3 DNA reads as TGTGCCAGCGCCGTGGCTTTTGACACTGAAGCTTTCTTT. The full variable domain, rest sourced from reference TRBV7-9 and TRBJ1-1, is DTGVSQNPRHKITKRGQNVTFRCDPISEHNRLYWYRQTLGQGPEFLTYFQNEAQLEKSRLLSDRFSAERPKGSFSTLEIQRTEQGDSAMYLCASAVAFDTEAFFGQGTRLTVV.